These 5 T cell receptor beta chains were all obtained from the same sample, sequenced in a study of a mutant IDH1 vaccine in newly diagnosed glioma (dated by TCRdb to about 2021). The library was generated by the immunoSEQ multiplex PCR assay. Drawn from immuneACCESS, this table holds only the in-frame rearrangements with V and J called that TCRdb kept. Clones are partly lost; checked studies trace under half to an unresolved V gene and leave the rest unexplained. The sample yields 15,000 or so clones; roughly 95% were counted once. Approximately 3.8% of the sample is taken by the ten largest. The time point tag for this specimen amounts to: baseline, week 1 (first vaccination visit). Read against the paper, the sample's treatment or condition label means: pre-vaccination baseline after standard-of-care therapy. The specimen was peripheral blood mononuclear cells (PBMCs), collected from a glioma patient treated with radiotherapy, temozolomide or both. The receptors derive from a young woman with glioma. Some clones in this sample may be carry-over from other donors' samples.

J is TRBJ2-1 and V is TRBV2; 12 nucleotides align to TRBD2. With 6 bases clipped from V and 2 bases from J, the junction kept 2 bases outside the gene matches. The CDR3 runs 15 residues. Germline V gene lookup returns CDR1 SNHLY and CDR2 FYNNEI. CDR3 DNA: TGTGCCAGCAGGGCTAGCGGGGGGGCCTACAATGAGCAGTTCTTC. Its translation: CASRASGGAYNEQFF.

The rearrangement links TRBV2 to TRBJ2-1; 7 bases align to TRBD1. Germline CDR1 reads SNHLY; CDR2 reads FYNNEI. Trimming at V came to 10 bases and at J to 4 bases, leaving 13 bases not matched to a gene. The CDR3 runs 15 residues. The CDR3 is CATHRGQTLYNEQFF. In nucleotides, the CDR3 is TGTGCCACTCACAGGGGCCAAACCCTATACAATGAGCAGTTCTTC.

V is TRBV2 and J is TRBJ2-3; D might be TRBD2 (5 bases). The germline V gene has CDR1 SNHLY and CDR2 FYNNEI. CDR3 length: 13 residues. V shed 8 bases and J shed 3 bases, with 12 bases lying between them. CDR3 region: CASEWTQTDTQYF. CDR3 coding DNA: TGTGCCAGCGAATGGACTCAAACAGATACGCAGTATTTT.

This sequence joins TRBV7-6 and TRBJ1-3, with a weak D call TRBD1 (5 bases). V shed 1 base and J shed 0 bases, with 16 bases lying between them. This CDR3 comprises 18 residues. The germline V gene has CDR1 SGHVS and CDR2 FNYEAQ. The CDR3 loop is CASSLGTPRGLSGNTIYF. CDR3 coding DNA: TGTGCCAGCAGCTTAGGAACCCCACGGGGCCTCTCTGGAAACACCATATATTTT.

This chain joins TRBV28 and TRBJ1-2; no firm D call. CDR1 and CDR2 from the germline V gene are MDHEN and SYDVKM. The CDR3 covers 13 residues. The V end lost 3 bases, the J end lost 4 bases, and 9 bases lay between the germline ends. CDR3 amino acids: CASSFDGLYGYTF. The CDR3 region has the DNA TGTGCCAGCAGTTTCGACGGGCTCTATGGCTACACCTTC.